The clone carrying this T cell receptor (beta chain) was detected once. These data originate in a study of blood T cell repertoires in COVID-19. Germline loops: CDR1 SGHTA, CDR2 FQGNSA. Trimming removed 4 bases from V and 6 bases from J; junction bases left unmatched: 7. The CDR3 length is 14 residues. The method was immunoSEQ multiplex PCR; TCRdb's version includes in-frame clones alone and lacks a portion of them. The sample consists of about 100,000 clones, over 80% of them appearing once. The sequencing input was peripheral blood. The chain links TRBV7-2 to TRBJ2-3; the match to TRBD2 covers 7 bases. This TCR was recovered from a man in his fifties or sixties with active or convalescent COVID-19. The chain's CDR3 is CASSSVGGPDTQYF. The CDR3, as DNA: TGTGCCAGCAGCTCGGTGGGAGGGCCCGATACGCAGTATTTT.